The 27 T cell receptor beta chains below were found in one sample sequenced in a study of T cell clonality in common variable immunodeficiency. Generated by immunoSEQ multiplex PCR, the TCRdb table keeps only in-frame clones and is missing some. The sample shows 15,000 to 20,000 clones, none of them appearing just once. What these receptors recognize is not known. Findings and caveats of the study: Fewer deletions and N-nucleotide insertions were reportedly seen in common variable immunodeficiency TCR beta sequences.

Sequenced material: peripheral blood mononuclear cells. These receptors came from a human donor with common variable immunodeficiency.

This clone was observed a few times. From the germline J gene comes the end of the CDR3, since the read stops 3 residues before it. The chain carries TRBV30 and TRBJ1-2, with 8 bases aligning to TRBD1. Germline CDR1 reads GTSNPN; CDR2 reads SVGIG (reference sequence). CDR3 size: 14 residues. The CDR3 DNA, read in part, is TGTGCCTGGGGGAAAACGGACAGGGTGGACGGC. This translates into CAWGKTDRVDG. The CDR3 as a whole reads CAWGKTDRVDGYTF.

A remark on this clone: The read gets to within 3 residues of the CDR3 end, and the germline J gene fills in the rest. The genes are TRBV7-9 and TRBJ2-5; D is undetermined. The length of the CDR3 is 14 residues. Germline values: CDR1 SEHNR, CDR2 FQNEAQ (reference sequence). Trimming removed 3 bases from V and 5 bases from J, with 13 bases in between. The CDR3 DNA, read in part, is TGTGCCAGCAGCTTGCGGTCTGGAAGGGAGACC. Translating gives CASSLRSGRET. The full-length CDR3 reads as CASSLRSGRETQYF.

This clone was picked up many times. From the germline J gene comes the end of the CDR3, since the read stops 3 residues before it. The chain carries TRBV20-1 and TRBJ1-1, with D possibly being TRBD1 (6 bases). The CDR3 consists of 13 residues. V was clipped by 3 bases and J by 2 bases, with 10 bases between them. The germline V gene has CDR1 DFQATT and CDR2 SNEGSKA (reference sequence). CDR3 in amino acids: CSARRGPNTEAFF. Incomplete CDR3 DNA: TGCAGTGCTAGGCGGGGGCCAAACACTGAA.

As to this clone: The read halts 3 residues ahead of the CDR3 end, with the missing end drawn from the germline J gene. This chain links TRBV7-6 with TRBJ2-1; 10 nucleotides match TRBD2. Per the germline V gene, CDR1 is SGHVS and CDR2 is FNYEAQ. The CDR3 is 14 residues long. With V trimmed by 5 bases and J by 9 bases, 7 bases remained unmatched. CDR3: CASSAPGLATEQFF. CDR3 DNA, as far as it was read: TGTGCCAGCAGCGCACCGGGACTAGCGACTGAG.

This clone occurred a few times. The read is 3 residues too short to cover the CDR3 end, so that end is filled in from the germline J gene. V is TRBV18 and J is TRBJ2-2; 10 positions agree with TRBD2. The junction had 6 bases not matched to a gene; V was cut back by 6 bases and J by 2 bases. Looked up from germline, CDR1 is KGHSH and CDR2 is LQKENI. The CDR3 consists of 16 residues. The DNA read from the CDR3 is TGTGCCAGCTCCCATCTAGCGGGGGAAAACACCGGGGAG. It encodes CASSHLAGENTGE. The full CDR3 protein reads CASSHLAGENTGELFF.

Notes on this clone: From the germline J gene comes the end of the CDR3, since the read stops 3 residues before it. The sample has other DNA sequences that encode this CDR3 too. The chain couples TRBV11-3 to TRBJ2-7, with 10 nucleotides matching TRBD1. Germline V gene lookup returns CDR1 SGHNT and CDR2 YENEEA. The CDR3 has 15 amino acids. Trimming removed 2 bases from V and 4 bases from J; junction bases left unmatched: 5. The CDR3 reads CASSLQPGQGYEQYF. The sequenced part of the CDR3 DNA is TGTGCCAGCAGCTTACAACCGGGACAGGGGTACGAG.

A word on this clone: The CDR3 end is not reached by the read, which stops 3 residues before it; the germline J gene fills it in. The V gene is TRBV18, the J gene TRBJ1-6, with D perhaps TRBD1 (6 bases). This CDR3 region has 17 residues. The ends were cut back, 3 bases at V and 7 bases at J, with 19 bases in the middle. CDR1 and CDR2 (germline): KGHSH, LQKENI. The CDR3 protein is CASSPGASGGTNSPLHF. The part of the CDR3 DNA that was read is TGTGCCAGCTCACCGGGGGCAAGTGGTGGTACAAATTCACCC.

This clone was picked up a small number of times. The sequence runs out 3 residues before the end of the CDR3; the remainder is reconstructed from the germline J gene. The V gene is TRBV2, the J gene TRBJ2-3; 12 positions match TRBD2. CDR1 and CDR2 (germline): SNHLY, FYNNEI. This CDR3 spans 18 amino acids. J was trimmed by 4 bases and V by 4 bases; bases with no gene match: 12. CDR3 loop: CASSGLLAGGGRADTQYF. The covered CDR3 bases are TGTGCCAGCAGTGGTCTACTAGCGGGAGGCGGTAGGGCAGATACG.

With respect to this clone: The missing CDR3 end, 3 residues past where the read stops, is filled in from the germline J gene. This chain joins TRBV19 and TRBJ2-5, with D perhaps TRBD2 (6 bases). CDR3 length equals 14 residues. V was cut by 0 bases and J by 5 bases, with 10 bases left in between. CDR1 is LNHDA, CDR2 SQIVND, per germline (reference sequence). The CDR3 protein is CASSIDRSGETQYF. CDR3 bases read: TGTGCCAGTAGTATAGATCGTAGCGGCGAGACC.

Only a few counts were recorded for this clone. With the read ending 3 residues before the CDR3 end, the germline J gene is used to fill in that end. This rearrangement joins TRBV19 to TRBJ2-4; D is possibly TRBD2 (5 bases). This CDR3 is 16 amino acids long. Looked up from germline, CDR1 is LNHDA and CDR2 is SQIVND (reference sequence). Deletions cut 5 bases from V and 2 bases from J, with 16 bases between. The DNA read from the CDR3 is TGTGCCAGTAGTTCCGGGGTGGGCAGAACCAAAAACATT. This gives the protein CASSSGVGRTKNI. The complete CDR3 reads CASSSGVGRTKNIQYF. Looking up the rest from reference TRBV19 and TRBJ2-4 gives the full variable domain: DGGITQSPKYLFRKEGQNVTLSCEQNLNHDAMYWYRQDPGQGLRLIYYSQIVNDFQKGDIAEGYSVSREKKESFPLTVTSAQKNPTAFYLCASSSGVGRTKNIQYFGAGTRLSVL.

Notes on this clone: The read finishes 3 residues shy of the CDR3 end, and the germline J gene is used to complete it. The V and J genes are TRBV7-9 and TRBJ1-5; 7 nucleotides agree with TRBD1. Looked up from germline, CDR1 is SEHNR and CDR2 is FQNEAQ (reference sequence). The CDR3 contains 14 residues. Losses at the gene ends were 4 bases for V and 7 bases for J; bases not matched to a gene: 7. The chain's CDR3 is CASSWGQRGQPQHF. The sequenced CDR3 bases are TGTGCCAGCAGCTGGGGACAGCGAGGGCAGCCC. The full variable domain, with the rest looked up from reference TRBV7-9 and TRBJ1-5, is DTGVSQNPRHKITKRGQNVTFRCDPISEHNRLYWYRQTLGQGPEFLTYFQNEAQLEKSRLLSDRFSAERPKGSFSTLEIQRTEQGDSAMYLCASSWGQRGQPQHFGDGTRLSIL.

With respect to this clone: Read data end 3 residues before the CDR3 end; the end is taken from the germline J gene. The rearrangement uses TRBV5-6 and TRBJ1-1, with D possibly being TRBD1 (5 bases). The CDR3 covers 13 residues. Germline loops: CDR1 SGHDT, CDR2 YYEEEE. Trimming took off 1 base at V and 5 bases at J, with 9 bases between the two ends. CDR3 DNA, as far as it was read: TGTGCCAGCAGCTTGAAGACAGCAACTGAA. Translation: CASSLKTATE. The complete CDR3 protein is CASSLKTATEAFF. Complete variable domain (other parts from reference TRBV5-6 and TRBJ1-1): DAGVTQSPTHLIKTRGQQVTLRCSPKSGHDTVSWYQQALGQGPQFIFQYYEEEERQRGNFPDRFSGHQFPNYSSELNVNALLLGDSALYLCASSLKTATEAFFGQGTRLTVV.

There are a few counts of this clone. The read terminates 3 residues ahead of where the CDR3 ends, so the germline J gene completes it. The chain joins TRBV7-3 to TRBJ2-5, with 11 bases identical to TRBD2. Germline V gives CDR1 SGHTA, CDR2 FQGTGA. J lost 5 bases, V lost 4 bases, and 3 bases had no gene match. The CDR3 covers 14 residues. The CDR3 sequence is CASSSGLAEETQYF. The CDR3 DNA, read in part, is TGTGCCAGCAGCTCGGGACTAGCGGAGGAGACC.

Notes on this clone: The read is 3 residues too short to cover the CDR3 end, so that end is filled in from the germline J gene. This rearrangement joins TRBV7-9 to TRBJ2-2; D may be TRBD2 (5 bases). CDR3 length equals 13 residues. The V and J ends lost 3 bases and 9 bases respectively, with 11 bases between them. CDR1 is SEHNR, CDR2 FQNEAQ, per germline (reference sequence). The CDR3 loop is CASSFGEGRELFF. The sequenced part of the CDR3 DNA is TGTGCCAGCAGCTTTGGAGAGGGCCGGGAG.

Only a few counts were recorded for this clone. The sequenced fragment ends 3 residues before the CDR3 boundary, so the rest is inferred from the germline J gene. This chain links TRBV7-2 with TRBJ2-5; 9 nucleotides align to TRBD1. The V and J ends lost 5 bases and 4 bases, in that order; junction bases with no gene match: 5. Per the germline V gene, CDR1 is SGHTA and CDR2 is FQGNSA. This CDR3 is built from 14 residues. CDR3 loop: CASSPGTGTETQYF. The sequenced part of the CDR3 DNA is TGTGCCAGCAGCCCGGGGACAGGGACAGAGACC.

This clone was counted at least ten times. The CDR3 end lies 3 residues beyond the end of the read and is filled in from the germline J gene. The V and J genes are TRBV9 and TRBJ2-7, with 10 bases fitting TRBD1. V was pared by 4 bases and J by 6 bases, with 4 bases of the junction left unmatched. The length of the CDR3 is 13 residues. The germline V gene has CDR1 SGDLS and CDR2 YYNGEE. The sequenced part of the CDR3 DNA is TGTGCCAGCAGCTTGGGACAGGGGATCGAG. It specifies CASSLGQGIE. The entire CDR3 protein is CASSLGQGIEQYF. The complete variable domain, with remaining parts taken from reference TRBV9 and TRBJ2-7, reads DSGVTQTPKHLITATGQRVTLRCSPRSGDLSVYWYQQSLDQGLQFLIQYYNGEERAKGNILERFSAQQFPDLHSELNLSSLELGDSALYFCASSLGQGIEQYFGPGTRLTVT.

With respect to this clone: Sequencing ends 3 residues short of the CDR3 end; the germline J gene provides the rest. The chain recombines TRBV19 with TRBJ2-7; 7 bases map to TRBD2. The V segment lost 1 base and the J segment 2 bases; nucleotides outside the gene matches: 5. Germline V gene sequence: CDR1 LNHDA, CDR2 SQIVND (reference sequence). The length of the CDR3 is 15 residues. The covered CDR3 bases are TGTGCCAGTAGTATAGCGCCTAGCGGACCCTACGAG. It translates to CASSIAPSGPYE. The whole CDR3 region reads CASSIAPSGPYEQYF.

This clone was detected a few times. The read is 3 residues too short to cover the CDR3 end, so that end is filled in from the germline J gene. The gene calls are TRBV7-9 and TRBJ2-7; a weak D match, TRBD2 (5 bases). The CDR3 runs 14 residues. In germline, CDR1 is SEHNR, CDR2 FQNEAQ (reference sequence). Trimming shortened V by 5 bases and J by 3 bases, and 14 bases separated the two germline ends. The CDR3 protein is CASSLFDGDYEQYF. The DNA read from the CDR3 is TGTGCCAGCAGCCTGTTTGACGGGGACTACGAG.

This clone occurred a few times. The sequenced part of the CDR3 DNA is TGTGCCAGCTCTCAACAGCCGGGACTCCCCTACGAG. Protein product: CASSQQPGLPYE. The full CDR3 protein is CASSQQPGLPYEQYF. V and J are TRBV18 and TRBJ2-7; a weak D match, TRBD2 (6 bases). The read is 3 residues too short to cover the CDR3 end, so that end is filled in from the germline J gene. This CDR3 comprises 15 residues. Looked up from germline, CDR1 is KGHSH and CDR2 is LQKENI. The V end lost 6 bases, the J end lost 2 bases, and 17 bases lay between the germline ends.

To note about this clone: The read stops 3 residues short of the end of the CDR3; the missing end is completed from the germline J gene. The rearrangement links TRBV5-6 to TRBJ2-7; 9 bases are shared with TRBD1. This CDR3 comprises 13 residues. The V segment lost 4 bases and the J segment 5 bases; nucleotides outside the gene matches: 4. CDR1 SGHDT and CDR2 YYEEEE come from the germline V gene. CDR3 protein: CASSIGQGNEQYF. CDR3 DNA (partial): TGTGCCAGCAGCATTGGACAGGGGAACGAG.

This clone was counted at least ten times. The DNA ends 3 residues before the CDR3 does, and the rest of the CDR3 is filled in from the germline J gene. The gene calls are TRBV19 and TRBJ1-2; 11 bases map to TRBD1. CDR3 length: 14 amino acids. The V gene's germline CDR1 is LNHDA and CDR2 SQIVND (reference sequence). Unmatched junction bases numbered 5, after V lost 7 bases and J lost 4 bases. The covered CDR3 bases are TGTGCCAGTACCCCGGACAGGGGGCTCTATGGC. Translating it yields CASTPDRGLYG. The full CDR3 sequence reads CASTPDRGLYGYTF.

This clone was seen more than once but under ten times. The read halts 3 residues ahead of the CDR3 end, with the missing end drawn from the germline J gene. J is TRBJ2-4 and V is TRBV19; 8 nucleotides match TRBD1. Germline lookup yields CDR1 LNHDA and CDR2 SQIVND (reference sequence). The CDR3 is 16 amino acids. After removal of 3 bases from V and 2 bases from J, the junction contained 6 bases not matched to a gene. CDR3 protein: CASSMGTGASKNIQYF. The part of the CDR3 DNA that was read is TGTGCCAGTAGTATGGGGACAGGAGCTTCCAAAAACATT.

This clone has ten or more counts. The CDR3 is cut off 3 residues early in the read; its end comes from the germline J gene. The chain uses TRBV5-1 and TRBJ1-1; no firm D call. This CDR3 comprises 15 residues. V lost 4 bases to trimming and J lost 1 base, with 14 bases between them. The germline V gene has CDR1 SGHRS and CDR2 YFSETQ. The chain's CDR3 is CASSPNGVPNTEAFF. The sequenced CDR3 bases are TGCGCCAGCAGCCCCAACGGGGTCCCGAACACTGAA.

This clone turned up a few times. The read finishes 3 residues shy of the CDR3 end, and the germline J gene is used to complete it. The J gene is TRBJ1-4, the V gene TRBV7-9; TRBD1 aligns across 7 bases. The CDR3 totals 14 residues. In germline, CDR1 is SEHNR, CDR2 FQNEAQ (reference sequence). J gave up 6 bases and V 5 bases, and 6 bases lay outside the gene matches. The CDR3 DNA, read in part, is TGTGCCAGCAGCCCAGGGGGTTGGGATGAAAAA. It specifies CASSPGGWDEK. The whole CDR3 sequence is CASSPGGWDEKLFF. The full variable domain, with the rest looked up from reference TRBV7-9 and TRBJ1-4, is DTGVSQNPRHKITKRGQNVTFRCDPISEHNRLYWYRQTLGQGPEFLTYFQNEAQLEKSRLLSDRFSAERPKGSFSTLEIQRTEQGDSAMYLCASSPGGWDEKLFFGSGTQLSVL.

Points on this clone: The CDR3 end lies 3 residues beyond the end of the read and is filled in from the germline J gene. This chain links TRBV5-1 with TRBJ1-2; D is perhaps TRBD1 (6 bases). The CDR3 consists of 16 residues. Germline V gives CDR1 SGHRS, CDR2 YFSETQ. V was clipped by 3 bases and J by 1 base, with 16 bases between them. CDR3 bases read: TGCGCCAGCAGCTCAGCCGGGACACAGATTAACTATGGC. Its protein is CASSSAGTQINYG. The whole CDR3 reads CASSSAGTQINYGYTF.

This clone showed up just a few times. The DNA read from the CDR3 is TGTGCCAGCAGTTCCACCGGGACAGGGAACTATGGC. Residues: CASSSTGTGNYG. The entire CDR3 is CASSSTGTGNYGYTF. The V and J genes are TRBV6-2 or TRBV6-3 and TRBJ1-2, with 9 bases aligning to TRBD1. From the germline J gene comes the end of the CDR3, since the read stops 3 residues before it. The CDR3 extends over 15 amino acids. With V trimmed by 4 bases and J by 2 bases, 5 bases remained unmatched. Germline CDR1 MNHEY, CDR2 SVGEGT.

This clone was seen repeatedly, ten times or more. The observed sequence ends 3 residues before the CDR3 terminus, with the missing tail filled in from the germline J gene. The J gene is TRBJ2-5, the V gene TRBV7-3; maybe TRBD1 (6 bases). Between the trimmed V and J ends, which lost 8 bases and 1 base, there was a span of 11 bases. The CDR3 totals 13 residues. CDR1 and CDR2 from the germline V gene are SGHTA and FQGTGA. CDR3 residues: CASGTGSQETQYF. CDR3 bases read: TGTGCCAGCGGCACAGGGTCCCAAGAGACC.